This T cell receptor (beta chain) was sequenced for a study of shared clonotypes between healthy human individuals. Notes on the study in general: The researchers took only blood, and tissue repertoires probably look different.

Regarding this clone: What it binds is not known.

The CDR3 runs to 17 residues. Germline V gene sequence: CDR1 SGHTA, CDR2 FQGNSA. The ends lost 2 bases at V and 2 bases at J; junction bases unmatched: 9. Only in-frame clones appear in the TCRdb table, and some are missing; sequencing was by immunoSEQ multiplex PCR. The data show about 1.1 million clones, with approximately 78% seen just once and roughly 0.62% held by the top ten. The authors divided CD4+ cells into CD45RA+ naive and CD45RA-negative memory subsets. The TCR sequence derives from a young man in good health. Some clones in this sample may be carry-over from other donors' samples. Sequencing used memory CD4+ T cells from PBMCs. Subset reported: CD45RA-negative fraction. The gene calls are TRBV7-2 and TRBJ1-3; 7 nucleotides align to TRBD1. The CDR3 protein is CASSLMTGPSAGNTIYF. CDR3 nucleotides: TGTGCCAGCAGCTTAATGACAGGGCCTTCAGCTGGAAACACCATATATTTT.